These 23 T cell receptor beta chains originate from one sample sequenced in a study of control samples from healthy donors and cancer patients (dated by TCRdb to 2020 to 2021). The method was the immunoSEQ multiplex PCR assay. TCRdb holds this immuneACCESS table with in-frame rearrangements only. Some clones are missing; in checked studies, unresolved V genes explain under half, and the rest has no known cause. Here the sample has 91,000 or so clones; roughly 92% occur a single time. Of the sample, 0.92% is held by the ten largest clones. Sample: blood. These receptors all stem from a woman between 25 and 40 years old in good health.

This chain links TRBV18 with TRBJ2-3; TRBD1 matches at 9 bases. With 4 bases clipped from V and 3 bases from J, the junction kept 5 bases outside the gene matches. The V gene's germline CDR1 is KGHSH and CDR2 LQKENI. The CDR3 is made up of 15 amino acids. This CDR3 is CASSRNGQGTDTQYF. The CDR3 DNA reads TGTGCCAGCTCACGGAACGGACAGGGGACAGATACGCAGTATTTT.

The chain recombines TRBV5-1 with TRBJ2-2; TRBD2 is a possible D gene (5 bases). CDR3 length: 13 residues. Germline V gives CDR1 SGHRS, CDR2 YFSETQ. The germline V and J ends were trimmed by 3 bases and 2 bases, with 5 bases remaining between them. CDR3 in DNA: TGCGCCAGCAGCTCGGGAAACACCGGGGAGCTGTTTTTT. Amino acids: CASSSGNTGELFF.

This chain links TRBV11-2 with TRBJ1-6, with D unresolved. The CDR3 spans 14 residues. Germline V gene sequence: CDR1 SGHAT, CDR2 FQNNGV. Trimming removed 0 bases from V and 7 bases from J, with 7 bases in between. Written as DNA, the CDR3 is TGTGCCAGCAGCTTAGATGACCGCAATTCACCCCTCCACTTT. Translation: CASSLDDRNSPLHF.

This chain links TRBV19 with TRBJ1-1, with 7 bases that match TRBD1. Germline assignment: CDR1 LNHDA and CDR2 SQIVND (reference sequence). CDR3 length: 13 amino acids. The V and J ends lost 2 bases and 7 bases, in that order; junction bases with no gene match: 4. The CDR3 sequence: CASSIRGTVEAFF. CDR3 nucleotides: TGTGCCAGTAGTATACGTGGGACAGTTGAAGCTTTCTTT.

The chain is built from TRBV5-1 and TRBJ2-1; D not certain. In germline, CDR1 is SGHRS, CDR2 YFSETQ. Trimming took off 5 bases at V and 4 bases at J, with 13 bases between the two ends. This CDR3 is built from 14 residues. CDR3 nucleotide sequence: TGCGCCAGCAGTCTCGGGTCGGATTACAATGAGCAGTTCTTC. It translates to CASSLGSDYNEQFF.

The chain carries TRBV28 and TRBJ1-1; D may be TRBD1 (5 bases). CDR1 is MDHEN, CDR2 SYDVKM, per germline. This CDR3 has 13 residues. Trimming pared 5 bases from V and 5 bases from J, leaving 12 bases between. The CDR3 nucleotides read TGTGCCAGCAGTCCCGCGGGGCGGACTGAAGCTTTCTTT. Protein sequence: CASSPAGRTEAFF.

The CDR3 nucleotides are TGTGCCAGCAGCTTAGCCGACAGGGTGTTTCATGGCTACACCTTC. Its protein is CASSLADRVFHGYTF. V usage is TRBV7-2 and J usage is TRBJ1-2; 7 bases are a match to TRBD1. Germline lookup yields CDR1 SGHTA and CDR2 FQGNSA. CDR3 length equals 15 residues. Germline trimming cut 0 bases from V and 6 bases from J; bases unmatched to any gene: 7. Full variable domain (outside the CDR3, taken from reference TRBV7-2 and TRBJ1-2): GAGVSQSPSNKVTEKGKDVELRCDPISGHTALYWYRQSLGQGLEFLIYFQGNSAPDKSGLPSDRFSAERTGGSVSTLTIQRTQQEDSAVYLCASSLADRVFHGYTFGSGTRLTVV.

The chain employs TRBV9 and TRBJ2-7, with D maybe TRBD1 (5 bases). Trimming cost V 3 bases and J 5 bases, with 12 bases left between them. Germline values: CDR1 SGDLS, CDR2 YYNGEE. The CDR3 extends over 13 amino acids. CDR3 region: CASSDRQTHEQYF. CDR3 DNA sequence: TGTGCCAGCAGCGACAGACAGACCCACGAGCAGTACTTC.

The rearrangement links TRBV19 to TRBJ1-5; 12 bases agree with TRBD1. Germline CDR1 is LNHDA and CDR2 is SQIVND (reference sequence). The CDR3 is 15 amino acids. V trimming: 6 bases; J trimming: 6 bases; junction bases outside the gene matches: 6. The CDR3 DNA is TGTGCCAGTAGACCGGGACAGGGGGCAATTCAGCCCCAGCATTTT. This encodes CASRPGQGAIQPQHF.

This rearrangement joins TRBV5-1 to TRBJ1-1; D gene unclear. The CDR3 runs 14 residues. Germline V gene sequence: CDR1 SGHRS, CDR2 YFSETQ. Trimming took off 5 bases at V and 1 base at J, with 12 bases between the two ends. CDR3 loop: CASSQAVRNTEAFF. CDR3 DNA: TGCGCCAGCAGTCAGGCGGTCAGGAACACTGAAGCTTTCTTT.

The genes are TRBV19 and TRBJ1-2; 8 bases match TRBD1. CDR3 length equals 16 residues. V shed 6 bases and J 0 bases; nucleotides not matched to a gene: 9. The germline V gene encodes CDR1 LNHDA and CDR2 SQIVND (reference sequence). The CDR3 spells CASRPSGTGANYGYTF. The CDR3 DNA follows: TGTGCCAGTAGGCCCTCCGGGACAGGAGCTAACTATGGCTACACCTTC.

The J gene is TRBJ1-2, the V gene TRBV19, with 7 bases matching TRBD1. This CDR3 is built from 15 residues. After removal of 7 bases from V and 0 bases from J, the junction contained 8 bases not matched to a gene. Germline loops: CDR1 LNHDA, CDR2 SQIVND (reference sequence). CDR3 amino acids: CASNIGGQPNYGYTF. CDR3 in DNA: TGTGCCAGTAACATAGGGGGACAGCCTAACTATGGCTACACCTTC.

The chain employs TRBV20-1 and TRBJ1-1; D is ambiguous. The CDR3 extends over 12 amino acids. CDR1 and CDR2 (germline): DFQATT, SNEGSKA (reference sequence). Trimming pared 3 bases from V and 1 base from J, leaving 6 bases between. The CDR3 DNA reads as TGCAGTGCTAGTAACGGGAACACTGAAGCTTTCTTT. Its translation: CSASNGNTEAFF.

The chain is built from TRBV6-1 and TRBJ2-3; TRBD2 aligns across 11 bases. The germline V gene encodes CDR1 MNHNS and CDR2 SASEGT. V lost 3 bases, J lost 4 bases, and 3 bases stayed unmatched. CDR3 length equals 15 residues. The CDR3 sequence: CASSDPSGRPDTQYF. In nucleotides, the CDR3 is TGTGCCAGCAGTGATCCTAGCGGGAGGCCAGATACGCAGTATTTT.

The chain employs TRBV11-2 and TRBJ2-6; a possible D gene is TRBD1 (5 bases). The CDR3 has 15 amino acids. In germline, CDR1 is SGHAT, CDR2 FQNNGV. The V end was cut by 3 bases, the J end by 2 bases, with 8 bases between. The DNA for the CDR3 is TGTGCCAGCAGCTTCGCAGGGCCTGGGGCCAACGTCCTGACTTTC. Translating gives CASSFAGPGANVLTF.

V is TRBV12-3 or TRBV12-4 and J is TRBJ2-7; a possible D gene is TRBD1 (5 bases). Trimming pared 3 bases from V and 3 bases from J, leaving 9 bases between. There are 13 residues in the CDR3. In nucleotides, the CDR3 is TGTGCCAGCAGTTTCAACAGGCGCTACGAGCAGTACTTC. Translating gives CASSFNRRYEQYF.

J is TRBJ1-2 and V is TRBV2; D not certain. The germline CDR1 and CDR2 sequences are SNHLY and FYNNEI. CDR3 size: 15 residues. Trimming left V 3 bases short and J 4 bases short, with 15 bases between. CDR3 DNA sequence: TGTGCCAGCAGTGATGTCACGAAAAAGCCCTATGGCTACACCTTC. Translating it yields CASSDVTKKPYGYTF. The variable domain in full, completed from reference TRBV2 and TRBJ1-2, reads EPEVTQTPSHQVTQMGQEVILRCVPISNHLYFYWYRQILGQKVEFLVSFYNNEISEKSEIFDDQFSVERPDGSNFTLKIRSTKLEDSAMYFCASSDVTKKPYGYTFGSGTRLTVV.

The chain has TRBV7-9 and TRBJ1-2; the match to TRBD1 covers 8 bases. The CDR3 covers 16 residues. Germline-derived CDR1 and CDR2 are SEHNR and FQNEAQ (reference sequence). V lost 5 bases and J lost 4; bases outside the gene matches: 12. CDR3: CASSPPTGDRGYGYTF. The CDR3 coding sequence is TGTGCCAGCAGCCCGCCGACAGGGGATAGAGGCTATGGCTACACCTTC.

The chain is built from TRBV5-1 and TRBJ2-1; 8 bases agree with TRBD1. CDR1 and CDR2 from the germline V gene are SGHRS and YFSETQ. CDR3 length: 14 amino acids. The V gene end was trimmed by 4 bases and the J gene end by 6 bases; junction bases not matched to a gene: 6. In nucleotides, the CDR3 is TGCGCCAGCAGCCGGGACAGGTCTCTCAATGAGCAGTTCTTC. Translated, it gives CASSRDRSLNEQFF.

The chain combines TRBV18 with TRBJ1-1; TRBD1 is a possible D gene (5 bases). The CDR3 runs to 15 residues. With 4 bases removed from V and 5 bases from J, the gap between germline ends came to 17 bases. CDR1 is KGHSH and CDR2 is LQKENI in the germline V gene. CDR3 residues: CASSQFDSPTTEAFF. The CDR3 DNA sequence: TGTGCCAGCTCACAGTTTGACAGTCCAACAACTGAAGCTTTCTTT.

J is TRBJ1-6 and V is TRBV30, with D maybe TRBD1 (6 bases). Germline lookup yields CDR1 GTSNPN and CDR2 SVGIG (reference sequence). The CDR3 loop spans 14 amino acids. V gave up 2 bases and J gave up 7 bases, with 12 bases separating them. The CDR3 sequence is CAWSQGLGNSPLHF. The CDR3 nucleotides read TGTGCCTGGAGTCAGGGGCTCGGGAATTCACCCCTCCACTTT.

This chain joins TRBV7-7 and TRBJ2-5; no clear D gene. This CDR3 is built from 13 residues. Trimming stripped 5 bases from V and 1 base from J, with 8 bases between. Germline CDR1 and CDR2: SSHAT and FNYEAQ (reference sequence). The CDR3 DNA sequence: TGTGCCAGCAGCCCCGGGCCCCAAGAGACCCAGTACTTC. This translates into CASSPGPQETQYF. Based on the CDR3 plus reference TRBV7-7 and TRBJ2-5, the full variable domain is GAGVSQSPRYKVTKRGQDVTLRCDPISSHATLYWYQQALGQGPEFLTYFNYEAQPDKSGLPSDRFSAERPEGSISTLTIQRTEQRDSAMYRCASSPGPQETQYFGPGTRLLVL.

Only one count was recorded for this clone. V usage is TRBV5-1 and J usage is TRBJ2-3, with a possible D match to TRBD2 (7 bases). V gave up 2 bases and J gave up 0 bases, with 10 bases separating them. This CDR3 spans 15 amino acids. CDR1 and CDR2 (germline): SGHRS, YFSETQ. The DNA for the CDR3 is TGCGCCAGCAGCTTCCGGGGGGCTAGCACAGATACGCAGTATTTT. Translating gives CASSFRGASTDTQYF.